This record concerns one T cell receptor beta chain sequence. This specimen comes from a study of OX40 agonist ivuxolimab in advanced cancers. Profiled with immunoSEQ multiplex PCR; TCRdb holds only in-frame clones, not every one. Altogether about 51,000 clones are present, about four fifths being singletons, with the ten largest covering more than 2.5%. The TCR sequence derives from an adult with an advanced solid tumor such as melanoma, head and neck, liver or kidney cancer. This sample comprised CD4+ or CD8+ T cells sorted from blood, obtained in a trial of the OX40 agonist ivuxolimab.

The DNA for the CDR3 is TGTGCCAGCAGTGAACTCATCCTCTATGGCTACACCTTC. Residues: CASSELILYGYTF. The chain joins TRBV2 to TRBJ1-2; D remains unclear. Trimming took off 2 bases at V and 4 bases at J, with 8 bases between the two ends. CDR1 and CDR2 from the germline V gene are SNHLY and FYNNEI. This CDR3 contains 13 residues.